The 2 T cell receptor beta chains reported below all come from one sample, sequenced in a study of T cell repertoires in cytomegalovirus infection. TCRdb itself ran the reads through MiXCR, one entry per CDR3 protein. The sample comprises 350,000 to 500,000 distinct CDR3 sequences, approximately 32% of which are singletons, and approximately 14% rests with the top ten. Specimen: PBMCs. Every receptor here comes from a human donor in good health (CMV status not recorded). Some clones in this sample may be carry-over from other donors' samples.

In its sample, this clonotype was seen many times. V usage is TRBV12-3 or TRBV12-4 and J usage is TRBJ1-2; 7 bases are shared with TRBD1. With 6 bases clipped from V and 8 bases from J, the junction kept 6 bases outside the gene matches. The CDR3 is 12 amino acids. For the CDR3, the DNA is TGTGCCAGCAGGACAGGGTACGAAGGCTACACCTTC. It codes for CASRTGYEGYTF.

Concerning this clonotype: A much larger clone is a single base away; this may be a read error. This chain connects TRBV28 to TRBJ1-6, with unresolved D. In germline, CDR1 is MDHEN, CDR2 SYDVKM. This CDR3 is built from 14 residues. The CDR3: CVSSPEVGNSPLHF. The CDR3 bases are TGTGTCAGCAGTCCAGAAGTAGGGAATTCACCCCTCCACTTT. The full variable domain, rest sourced from reference TRBV28 and TRBJ1-6, is DVKVTQSSRYLVKRTGEKVFLECVQDMDHENMFWYRQDPGLGLRLIYFSYDVKMKEKGDIPEGYSVSREKKERFSLILESASTNQTSMYLCVSSPEVGNSPLHFGNGTRLTVT.